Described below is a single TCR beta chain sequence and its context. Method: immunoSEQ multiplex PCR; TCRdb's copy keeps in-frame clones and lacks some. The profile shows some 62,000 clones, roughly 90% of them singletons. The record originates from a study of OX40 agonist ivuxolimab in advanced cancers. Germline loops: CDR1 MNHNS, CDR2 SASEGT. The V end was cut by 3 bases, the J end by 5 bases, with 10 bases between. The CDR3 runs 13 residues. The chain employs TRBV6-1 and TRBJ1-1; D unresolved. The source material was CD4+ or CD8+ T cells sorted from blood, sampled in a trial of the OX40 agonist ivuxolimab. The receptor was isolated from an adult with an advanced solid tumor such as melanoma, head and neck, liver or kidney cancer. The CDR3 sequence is CASSDSEGTEAFF. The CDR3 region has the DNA TGTGCCAGCAGTGATAGTGAGGGTACTGAAGCTTTCTTT.